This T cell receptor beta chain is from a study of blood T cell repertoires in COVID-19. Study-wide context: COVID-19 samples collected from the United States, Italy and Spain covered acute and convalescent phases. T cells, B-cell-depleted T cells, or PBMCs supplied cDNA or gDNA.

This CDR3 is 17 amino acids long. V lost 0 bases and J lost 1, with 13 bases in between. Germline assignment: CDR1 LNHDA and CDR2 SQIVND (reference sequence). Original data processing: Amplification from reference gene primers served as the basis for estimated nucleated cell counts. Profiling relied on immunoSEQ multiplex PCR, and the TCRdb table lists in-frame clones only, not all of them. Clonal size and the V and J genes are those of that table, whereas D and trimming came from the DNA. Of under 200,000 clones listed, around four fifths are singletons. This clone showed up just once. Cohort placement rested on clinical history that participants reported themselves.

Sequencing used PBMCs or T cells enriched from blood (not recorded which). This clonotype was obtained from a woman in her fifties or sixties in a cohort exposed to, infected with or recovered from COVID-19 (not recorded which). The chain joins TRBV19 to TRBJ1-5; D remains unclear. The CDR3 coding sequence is TGTGCCAGTAGTATAGATCGTGAGGGATGGAGCAATCAGCCCCAGCATTTT. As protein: CASSIDREGWSNQPQHF.